The present TCR beta chain was sequenced within a study of blood T cells in healthy people across ages. The CDR3 is 15 residues long. The V gene's germline CDR1 is MNHNS and CDR2 SASEGT. The sample, around 10 milliliters of peripheral blood, was drawn from each donor. A minimum of 7 million PBMCs was isolated per sample. With a J-beta primer mix and a sample-barcoded 5' primer, a second PCR ran roughly 6 to 12 cycles. Each single sample gave us at least 2.5 million CDR3-containing paired-end reads. TCRdb re-called the 5' RACE reads through MiXCR, storing one row per CDR3 protein. The sample records around 1.5 million distinct CDR3 sequences, about 40% being singletons.

The rearrangement uses TRBV6-1 and TRBJ2-5; D possibly corresponds to TRBD1 (6 bases). The J call is doubtful: the DNA matches TRBJ2-7 better. The TCR originated in a woman in her late teens or twenties in good health. The specimen sequenced was blood. For the CDR3, the DNA is TGTGCCAGCACTAGCATAAGGACAGATCGCTACGAGCAGTACTTC. It encodes CASTSIRTDRYEQYF.